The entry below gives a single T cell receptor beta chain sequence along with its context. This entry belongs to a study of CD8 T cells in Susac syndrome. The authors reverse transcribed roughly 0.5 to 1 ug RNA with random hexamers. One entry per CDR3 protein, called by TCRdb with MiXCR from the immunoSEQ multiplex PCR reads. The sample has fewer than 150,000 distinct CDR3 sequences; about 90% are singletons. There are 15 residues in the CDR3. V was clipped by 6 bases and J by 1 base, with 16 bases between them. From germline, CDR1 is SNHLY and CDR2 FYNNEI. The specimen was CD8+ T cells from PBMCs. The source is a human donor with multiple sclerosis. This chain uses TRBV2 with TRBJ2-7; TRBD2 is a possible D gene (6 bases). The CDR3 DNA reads TGTGCCAGCAGCGAATCAAGGGACTTTTCCTACGAGCAGTACTTC. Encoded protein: CASSESRDFSYEQYF.